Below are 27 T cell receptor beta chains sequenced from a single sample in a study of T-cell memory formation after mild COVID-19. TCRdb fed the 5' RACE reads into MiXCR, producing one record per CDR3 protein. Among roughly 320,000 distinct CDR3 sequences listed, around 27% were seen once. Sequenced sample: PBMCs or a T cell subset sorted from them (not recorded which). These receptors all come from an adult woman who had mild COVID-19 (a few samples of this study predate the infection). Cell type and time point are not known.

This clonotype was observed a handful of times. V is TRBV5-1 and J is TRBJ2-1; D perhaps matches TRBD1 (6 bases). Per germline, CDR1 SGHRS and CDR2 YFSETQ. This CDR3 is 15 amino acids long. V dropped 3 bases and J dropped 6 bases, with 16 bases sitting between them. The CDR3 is CASSSGASILNEQFF. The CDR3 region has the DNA TGCGCCAGCAGCTCAGGGGCCTCAATACTCAATGAGCAGTTCTTC.

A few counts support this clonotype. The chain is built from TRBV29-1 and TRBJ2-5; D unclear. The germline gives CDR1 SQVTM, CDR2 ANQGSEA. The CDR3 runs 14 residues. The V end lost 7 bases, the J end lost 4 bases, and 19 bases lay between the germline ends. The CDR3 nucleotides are TGCAGCGCCGAAGGGCACTTTGGGGTAGAGACCCAGTACTTC. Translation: CSAEGHFGVETQYF.

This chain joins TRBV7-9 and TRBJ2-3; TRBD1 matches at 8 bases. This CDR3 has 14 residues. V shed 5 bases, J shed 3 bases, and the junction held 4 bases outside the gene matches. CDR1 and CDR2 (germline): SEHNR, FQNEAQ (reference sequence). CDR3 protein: CASSQQGETDTQYF. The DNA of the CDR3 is TGTGCCAGCAGCCAACAGGGGGAGACAGATACGCAGTATTTT.

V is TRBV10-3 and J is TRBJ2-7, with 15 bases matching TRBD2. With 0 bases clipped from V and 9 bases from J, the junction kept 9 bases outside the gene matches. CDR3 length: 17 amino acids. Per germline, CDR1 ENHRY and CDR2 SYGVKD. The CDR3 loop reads CAISESGGLAGGPRQYF. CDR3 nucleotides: TGTGCCATCAGTGAGTCTGGCGGACTAGCGGGAGGGCCGCGGCAGTACTTC.

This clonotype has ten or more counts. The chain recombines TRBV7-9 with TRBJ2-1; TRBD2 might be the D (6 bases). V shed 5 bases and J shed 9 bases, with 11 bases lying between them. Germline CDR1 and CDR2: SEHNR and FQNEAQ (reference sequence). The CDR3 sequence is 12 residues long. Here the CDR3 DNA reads TGTGCCAGCAGCCCGGCGGGGATTGAGCAGTTCTTC. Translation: CASSPAGIEQFF.

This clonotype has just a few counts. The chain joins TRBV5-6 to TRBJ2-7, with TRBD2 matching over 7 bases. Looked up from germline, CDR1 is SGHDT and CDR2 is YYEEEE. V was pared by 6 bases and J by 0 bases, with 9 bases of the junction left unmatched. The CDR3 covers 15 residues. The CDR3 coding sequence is TGTGCCAGCAACCATCGGCGGGAGAACTCCTACGAGCAGTACTTC. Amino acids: CASNHRRENSYEQYF.

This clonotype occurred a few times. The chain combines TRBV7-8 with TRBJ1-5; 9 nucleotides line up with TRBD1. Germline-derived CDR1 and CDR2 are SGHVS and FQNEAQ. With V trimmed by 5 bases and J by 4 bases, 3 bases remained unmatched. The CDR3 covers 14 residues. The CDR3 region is CASSRDRANQPQHF. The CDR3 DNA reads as TGTGCCAGCAGCCGGGACAGGGCAAATCAGCCCCAGCATTTT. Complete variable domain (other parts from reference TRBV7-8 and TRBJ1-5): GAGVSQSPRYKVAKRGQDVALRCDPISGHVSLFWYQQALGQGPEFLTYFQNEAQLDKSGLPSDRFFAERPEGSVSTLKIQRTQQEDSAVYLCASSRDRANQPQHFGDGTRLSIL.

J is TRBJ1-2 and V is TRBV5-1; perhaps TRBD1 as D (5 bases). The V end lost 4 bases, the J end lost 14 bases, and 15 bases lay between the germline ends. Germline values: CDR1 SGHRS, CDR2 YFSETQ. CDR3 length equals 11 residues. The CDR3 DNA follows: TGCGCCAGCAGCCCCGGGACGGAACTAACCTTC. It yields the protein CASSPGTELTF.

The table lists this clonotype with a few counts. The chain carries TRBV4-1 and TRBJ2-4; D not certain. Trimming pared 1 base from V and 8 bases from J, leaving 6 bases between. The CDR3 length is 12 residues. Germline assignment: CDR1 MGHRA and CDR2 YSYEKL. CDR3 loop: CASSQGVDIQYF. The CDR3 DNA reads TGCGCCAGCAGCCAAGGGGTGGACATTCAGTACTTC.

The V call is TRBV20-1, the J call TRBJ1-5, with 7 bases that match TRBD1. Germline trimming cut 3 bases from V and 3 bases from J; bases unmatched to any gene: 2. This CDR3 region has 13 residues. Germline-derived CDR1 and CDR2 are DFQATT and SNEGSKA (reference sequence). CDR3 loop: CSARTGYNQPQHF. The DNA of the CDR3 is TGCAGTGCTAGGACAGGGTACAATCAGCCCCAGCATTTT.

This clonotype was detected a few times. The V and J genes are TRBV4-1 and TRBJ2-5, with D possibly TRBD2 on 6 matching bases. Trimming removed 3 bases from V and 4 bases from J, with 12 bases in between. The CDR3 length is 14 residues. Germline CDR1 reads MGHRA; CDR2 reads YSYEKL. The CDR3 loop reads CASSHDVGGETQYF. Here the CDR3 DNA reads TGCGCCAGCAGCCATGACGTGGGAGGAGAGACCCAGTACTTC.

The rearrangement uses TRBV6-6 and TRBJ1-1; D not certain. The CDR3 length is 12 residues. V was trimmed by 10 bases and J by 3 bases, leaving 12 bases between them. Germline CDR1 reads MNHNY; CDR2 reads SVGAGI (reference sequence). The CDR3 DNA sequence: TGTGCCACCATGCTTATAGACACTGAAGCTTTCTTT. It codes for CATMLIDTEAFF.

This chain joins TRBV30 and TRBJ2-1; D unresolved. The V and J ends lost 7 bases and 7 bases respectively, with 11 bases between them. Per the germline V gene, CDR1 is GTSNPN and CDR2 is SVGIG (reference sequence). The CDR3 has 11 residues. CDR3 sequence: CASTLENEQFF. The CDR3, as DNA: TGTGCCTCGACCCTGGAGAATGAGCAGTTCTTC.

In nucleotides, the CDR3 is TGTGCCAGCAGCGGGGAGGTCAACGTCCTGACTTTC. This gives the protein CASSGEVNVLTF. The chain is built from TRBV7-2 and TRBJ2-6; weak D call: TRBD2 (6 bases). Between the trimmed V and J ends, which lost 5 bases and 9 bases, there was a span of 8 bases. Looked up from germline, CDR1 is SGHTA and CDR2 is FQGNSA. This CDR3 is built from 12 residues.

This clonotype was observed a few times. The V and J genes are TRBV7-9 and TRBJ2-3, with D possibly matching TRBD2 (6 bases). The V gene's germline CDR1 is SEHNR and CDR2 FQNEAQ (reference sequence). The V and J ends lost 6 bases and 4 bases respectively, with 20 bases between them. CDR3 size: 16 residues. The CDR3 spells CASSPFGGGLPDTQYF. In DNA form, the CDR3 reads TGTGCCAGCAGTCCGTTTGGGGGAGGTTTGCCAGATACGCAGTATTTT.

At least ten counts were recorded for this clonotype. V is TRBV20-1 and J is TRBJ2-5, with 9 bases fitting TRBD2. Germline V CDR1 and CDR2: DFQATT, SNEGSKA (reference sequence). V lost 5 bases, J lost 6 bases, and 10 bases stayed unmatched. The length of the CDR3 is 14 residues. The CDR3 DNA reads TGCAGTGCTTCCCCCACTAGCGGGCTAAAGACCCAGTACTTC. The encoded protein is CSASPTSGLKTQYF.

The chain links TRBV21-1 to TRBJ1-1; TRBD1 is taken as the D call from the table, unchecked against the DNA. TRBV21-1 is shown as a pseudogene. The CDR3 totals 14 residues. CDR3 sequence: CASSNAGRGSGAFF. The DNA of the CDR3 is TGTGCCAGCAGCAACGCAGGGAGAGGGAGTGGAGCTTTCTTT.

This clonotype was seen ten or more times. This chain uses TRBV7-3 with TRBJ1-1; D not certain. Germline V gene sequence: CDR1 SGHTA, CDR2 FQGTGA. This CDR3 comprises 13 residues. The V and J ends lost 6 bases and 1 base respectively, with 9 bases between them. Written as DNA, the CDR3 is TGTGCCAGCAGTTCGCCGGGGAACACTGAAGCTTTCTTT. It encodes CASSSPGNTEAFF.

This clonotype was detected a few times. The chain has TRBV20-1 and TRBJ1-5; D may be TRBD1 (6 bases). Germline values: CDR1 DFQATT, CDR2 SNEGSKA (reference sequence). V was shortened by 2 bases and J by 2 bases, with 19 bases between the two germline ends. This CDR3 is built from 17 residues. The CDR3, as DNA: TGCAGTGCTAGAAAGGGGGGCGCGTCGTCGGGCAATCAGCCCCAGCATTTT. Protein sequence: CSARKGGASSGNQPQHF.

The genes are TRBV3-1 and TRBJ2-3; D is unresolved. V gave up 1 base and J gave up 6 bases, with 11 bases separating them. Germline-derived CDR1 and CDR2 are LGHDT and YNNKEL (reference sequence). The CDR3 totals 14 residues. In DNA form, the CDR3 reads TGTGCCAGCAGCCAAGGGATGGTGGGGGATACGCAGTATTTT. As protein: CASSQGMVGDTQYF.

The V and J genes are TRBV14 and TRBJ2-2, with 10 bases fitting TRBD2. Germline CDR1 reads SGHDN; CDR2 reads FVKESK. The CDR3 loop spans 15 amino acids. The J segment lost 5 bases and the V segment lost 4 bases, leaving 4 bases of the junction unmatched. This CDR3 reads CASSRTSGWTGELFF. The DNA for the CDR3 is TGTGCCAGCAGCCGGACTAGCGGCTGGACCGGGGAGCTGTTTTTT.

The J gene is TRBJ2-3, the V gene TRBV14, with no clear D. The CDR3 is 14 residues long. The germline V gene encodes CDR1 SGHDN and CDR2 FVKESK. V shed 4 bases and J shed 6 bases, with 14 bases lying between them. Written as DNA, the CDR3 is TGTGCCAGCAGCCTACCTGGAGACGAGGATACGCAGTATTTT. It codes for CASSLPGDEDTQYF.

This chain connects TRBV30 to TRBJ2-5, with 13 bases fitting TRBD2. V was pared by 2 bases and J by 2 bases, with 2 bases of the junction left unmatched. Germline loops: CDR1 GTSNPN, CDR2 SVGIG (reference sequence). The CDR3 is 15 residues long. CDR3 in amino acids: CAWSRGLAGQETQYF. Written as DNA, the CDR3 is TGTGCCTGGAGTAGGGGACTAGCGGGGCAAGAGACCCAGTACTTC.

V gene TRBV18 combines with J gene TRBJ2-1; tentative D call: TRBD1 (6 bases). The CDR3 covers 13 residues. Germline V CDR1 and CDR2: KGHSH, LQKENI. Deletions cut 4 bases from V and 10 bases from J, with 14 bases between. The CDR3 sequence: CASSRMDSGEQFF. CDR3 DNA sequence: TGTGCCAGCTCACGGATGGACAGTGGGGAGCAGTTCTTC.

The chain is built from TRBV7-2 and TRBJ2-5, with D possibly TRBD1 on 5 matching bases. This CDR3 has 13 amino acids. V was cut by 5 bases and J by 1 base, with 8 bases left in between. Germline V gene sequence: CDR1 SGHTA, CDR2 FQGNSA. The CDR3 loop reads CASSHDSQETQYF. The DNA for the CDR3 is TGTGCCAGCAGCCATGACAGCCAAGAGACCCAGTACTTC.

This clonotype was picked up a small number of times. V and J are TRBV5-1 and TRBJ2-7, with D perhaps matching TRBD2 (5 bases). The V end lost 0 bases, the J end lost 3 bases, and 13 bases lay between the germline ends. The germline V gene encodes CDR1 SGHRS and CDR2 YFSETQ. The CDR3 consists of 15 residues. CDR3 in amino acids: CASSLDLIGVYEQYF. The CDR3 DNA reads TGCGCCAGCAGCTTGGATCTCATCGGGGTCTACGAGCAGTACTTC.

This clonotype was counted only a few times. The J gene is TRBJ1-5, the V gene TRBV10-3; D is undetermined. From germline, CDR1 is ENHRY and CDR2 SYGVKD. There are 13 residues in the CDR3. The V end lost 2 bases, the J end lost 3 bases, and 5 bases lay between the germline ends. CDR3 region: CAISENDNQPQHF. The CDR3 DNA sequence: TGTGCCATCAGTGAGAATGACAATCAGCCCCAGCATTTT.